The present TCR beta chain was sequenced within a study of STAT5B mutations in CD4+ large granular lymphocyte leukemia. This clone was counted a single time. Antigen unknown. Sequencing was at survey level. Produced via immunoSEQ multiplex PCR; TCRdb's table is partial and in-frame only. Among about 35,000 clones, about 76% were seen once, and the ten largest hold around 2.1%. This CDR3 has 15 amino acids. Germline-derived CDR1 and CDR2 are SGHRS and YFSETQ. The V end was cut by 4 bases, the J end by 0 bases, with 14 bases between. Findings of the study overall: Top patient clones used TRBV06 genes more often: 8/27 versus 2/35 in controls. CD4-sorted patient repertoires seemed more clonal than healthy CD4+ repertoires.

This receptor was obtained from a human donor in good health. Sequencing was done on a sample of CD4+ T cells from blood buffy coats. This chain uses TRBV5-1 with TRBJ2-7; D uncertain. The CDR3 here is CASSELDRSSYEQYF. CDR3 sequence (DNA): TGCGCCAGCAGCGAATTGGACCGGAGCTCCTACGAGCAGTACTTC.